The 15 T cell receptor beta chains below all came from one sample that was sequenced in a study of CD8+ T cells in alopecia areata. Extraction of RNA preceded its reverse transcription into cDNA, which served as the sequencing template. The method was immunoSEQ multiplex PCR; TCRdb's version includes in-frame clones alone and lacks a portion of them. This sample has 250,000 to 350,000 clones, with 45% to 70% found just once. Specified treatment: oral pan-JAK inhibitor, 5-10 mg twice daily. The sample was CD4+ T cells sorted from blood, taken around week 53, from a patient treated with tofacitinib. All receptors come from a human donor with alopecia areata.

This chain uses TRBV30 with TRBJ2-3; 9 positions agree with TRBD1. Trimming cost V 0 bases and J 4 bases; bases outside gene matches: 5. The CDR3 is 15 amino acids. The V gene's germline CDR1 is GTSNPN and CDR2 SVGIG (reference sequence). DNA for the CDR3: TGTGCCTGGAGTGTTGGGACAGGGAGAGCAGATACGCAGTATTTT. Translating it yields CAWSVGTGRADTQYF. Full variable domain (remainder filled in from reference TRBV30 and TRBJ2-3): SQTIHQWPATLVQPVGSPLSLECTVEGTSNPNLYWYRQAAGRGLQLLFYSVGIGQISSEVPQNLSASRPQDRQFILSSKKLLLSDSGFYLCAWSVGTGRADTQYFGPGTRLTVL.

The chain combines TRBV11-3 with TRBJ1-1, with D perhaps matching TRBD1 (5 bases). Trimming stripped 5 bases from V and 8 bases from J, with 15 bases between. Germline V gene lookup returns CDR1 SGHNT and CDR2 YENEEA. This CDR3 is built from 13 residues. The DNA of the CDR3 is TGTGCCAGCAGCCCCGGGACGGGACGGGAAGCTTTCTTT. Translation: CASSPGTGREAFF.

The J gene is TRBJ1-2, the V gene TRBV5-1, with TRBD1 matching 10 bases. J lost 3 bases, V lost 4 bases, and 3 bases had no gene match. This CDR3 is built from 14 residues. Germline loops: CDR1 SGHRS, CDR2 YFSETQ. DNA for the CDR3: TGCGCCAGCAGCAAAGGACAGGGGGACTATGGCTACACCTTC. Translating gives CASSKGQGDYGYTF.

This clone has just one count. The conserved closing phenylalanine or tryptophan is absent in this CDR3, likely reflecting a read error. The V gene is TRBV9, the J gene TRBJ1-2; no definite D call. The germline gives CDR1 SGDLS, CDR2 YYNGEE. The CDR3 has 14 amino acids. Trimming cost V 3 bases and J 0 bases, with 9 bases left between them. CDR3 nucleotides: TGTGCCAGCAGCGACCTGGGAGCTAACTATGGCTACACCCTC. Its translation is CASSDLGANYGYTL.

The J gene is TRBJ2-1, the V gene TRBV5-6; no reliable D call. Per the germline V gene, CDR1 is SGHDT and CDR2 is YYEEEE. The CDR3 has 17 residues. Deletions cut 5 bases from V and 0 bases from J, with 18 bases between. For the CDR3, the DNA is TGTGCCAGCAGGAAGGGTGGAGCAAGAGTCTCCTACAATGAGCAGTTCTTC. Amino acid sequence: CASRKGGARVSYNEQFF.

The chain recombines TRBV30 with TRBJ1-5, with D uncertain. The germline V gene has CDR1 GTSNPN and CDR2 SVGIG (reference sequence). Trimming removed 5 bases from V and 3 bases from J, with 5 bases in between. This CDR3 comprises 11 residues. CDR3 in amino acids: CAWGHNQPQHF. The CDR3 region has the DNA TGTGCCTGGGGTCACAATCAGCCCCAGCATTTT.

V gene TRBV29-1 combines with J gene TRBJ1-2; 8 nucleotides align to TRBD1. Germline V CDR1 and CDR2: SQVTM, ANQGSEA. The junction had 11 bases not matched to a gene; V was cut back by 6 bases and J by 5 bases. CDR3 length: 14 amino acids. The DNA for the CDR3 is TGCAGCGTCGATACTACAGGGGGTCGGTATGGCTACACCTTC. It translates to CSVDTTGGRYGYTF.

This clone was counted only a few times. Other DNA variants within this sample encode the same CDR3. This chain links TRBV29-1 with TRBJ2-5, with no clear D. V was clipped by 2 bases and J by 2 bases, with 6 bases between them. The germline CDR1 and CDR2 sequences are SQVTM and ANQGSEA. This CDR3 region has 12 residues. CDR3 in amino acids: CSVESDQETQYF. CDR3 DNA sequence: TGCAGCGTTGAATCGGATCAAGAGACCCAGTACTTC.

J is TRBJ2-3 and V is TRBV7-9; TRBD1 is a possible D gene (6 bases). Per germline, CDR1 SEHNR and CDR2 FQNEAQ (reference sequence). V was shortened by 6 bases and J by 5 bases, with 9 bases between the two germline ends. The CDR3 consists of 12 residues. The CDR3 sequence is CASRKQGDTQYF. The DNA of the CDR3 is TGTGCCAGCAGGAAACAGGGAGATACGCAGTATTTT.

The chain carries TRBV29-1 and TRBJ2-1, with D possibly TRBD1 on 6 matching bases. The CDR3 has 15 amino acids. The V and J ends lost 2 bases and 6 bases respectively, with 17 bases between them. CDR1 and CDR2 (germline): SQVTM, ANQGSEA. CDR3 DNA sequence: TGCAGCGTTGAAATGGCCACAGGGTGGATCAATGAGCAGTTCTTC. Protein product: CSVEMATGWINEQFF.

The table lists this clone with a few counts. An end of the junction does not agree with germline; a read error may underlie this. The chain combines TRBV5-5 with TRBJ1-6; tentative D call: TRBD1 (6 bases). Germline V gene lookup returns CDR1 SGHKS and CDR2 YYEKEE (reference sequence). The CDR3 extends over 15 amino acids. CDR3 sequence reads: CASSQGTNAGSPLHF. The CDR3 nucleotides read TGCGCCAGCAGCCAAGGGACAAACGCGGGCTCACCCCTCCACTTT.

The chain is built from TRBV30 and TRBJ2-1; a possible D gene is TRBD1 (5 bases). The CDR3 is 14 residues long. The V end lost 5 bases, the J end lost 4 bases, and 15 bases lay between the germline ends. CDR1 and CDR2 from the germline V gene are GTSNPN and SVGIG (reference sequence). The CDR3 protein is CAWARGKEYNEQFF. The CDR3 region has the DNA TGTGCCTGGGCTAGGGGAAAGGAGTACAATGAGCAGTTCTTC.

The chain joins TRBV5-1 to TRBJ1-6, with TRBD1 identical over 9 bases. The CDR3 length is 15 residues. V dropped 0 bases and J dropped 10; count of bases not matched to a gene: 5. Germline loops: CDR1 SGHRS, CDR2 YFSETQ. The CDR3 reads CASSLEGQGRSPLHF. The DNA of the CDR3 is TGCGCCAGCAGCTTGGAGGGACAGGGTCGGTCACCCCTCCACTTT.

This clone showed up just a few times. The rearrangement joins TRBV7-9 to TRBJ2-3; D is possibly TRBD1 or TRBD2 (6 bases each). Trimming stripped 5 bases from V and 4 bases from J, with 13 bases between. Germline CDR1 SEHNR, CDR2 FQNEAQ (reference sequence). The CDR3 runs 14 residues. The CDR3 nucleotides read TGTGCCAGCAGCGGGGGGCTATTATCAGATACGCAGTATTTT. Its protein product is CASSGGLLSDTQYF.

CDR3 nucleotides: TGCGCCAGCAGCTTTTCAGGGACAGGGACAAATGAGCAGTTCTTC. Translating it yields CASSFSGTGTNEQFF. V gene TRBV5-1 combines with J gene TRBJ2-1, with 9 bases fitting TRBD1. The CDR3 extends over 15 amino acids. V shed 2 bases, J shed 7 bases, and the junction held 7 bases outside the gene matches. Germline V gene sequence: CDR1 SGHRS, CDR2 YFSETQ.